The present T cell receptor beta chain was sequenced within a study of blood T cell repertoires in COVID-19. The ends lost 0 bases at V and 2 bases at J; junction bases unmatched: 4. Germline CDR1 is SGHRS and CDR2 is YFSETQ. The length of the CDR3 is 16 residues. Assay: immunoSEQ multiplex PCR; the TCRdb copy retains only in-frame clones and omits some. The sample lists about 80,000 clones, approximately 83% occurring once. The sequence was collected from a human donor in a cohort sampled during active COVID-19. Source material: peripheral blood. This chain uses TRBV5-1 with TRBJ1-3; TRBD1 aligns across 8 bases. CDR3 in amino acids: CASSLATTGAGNTIYF. The CDR3 DNA reads TGCGCCAGCAGCTTGGCGACGACAGGGGCTGGAAACACCATATATTTT. Variable domain in full (rest from reference TRBV5-1 and TRBJ1-3): KAGVTQTPRYLIKTRGQQVTLSCSPISGHRSVSWYQQTPGQGLQFLFEYFSETQRNKGNFPGRFSGRQFSNSRSEMNVSTLELGDSALYLCASSLATTGAGNTIYFGEGSWLTVV.